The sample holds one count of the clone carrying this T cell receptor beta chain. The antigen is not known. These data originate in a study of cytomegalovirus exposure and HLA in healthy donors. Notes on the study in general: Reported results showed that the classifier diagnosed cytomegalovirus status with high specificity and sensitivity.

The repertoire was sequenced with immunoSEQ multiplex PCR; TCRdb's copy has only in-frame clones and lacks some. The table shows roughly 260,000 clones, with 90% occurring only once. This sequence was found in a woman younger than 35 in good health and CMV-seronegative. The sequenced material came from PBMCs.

In nucleotides, the CDR3 is TGCGCCAGCAGCCAAGATCTCTCGGGGTTCGCCGGGGAGCTGTTTTTT. Its translation: CASSQDLSGFAGELFF. The chain couples TRBV4-3 to TRBJ2-2, with D possibly TRBD2 on 5 matching bases. V shed 0 bases and J shed 6 bases, with 14 bases lying between them. Germline CDR1 LGHNA, CDR2 YSLEER. The CDR3 has 16 residues.